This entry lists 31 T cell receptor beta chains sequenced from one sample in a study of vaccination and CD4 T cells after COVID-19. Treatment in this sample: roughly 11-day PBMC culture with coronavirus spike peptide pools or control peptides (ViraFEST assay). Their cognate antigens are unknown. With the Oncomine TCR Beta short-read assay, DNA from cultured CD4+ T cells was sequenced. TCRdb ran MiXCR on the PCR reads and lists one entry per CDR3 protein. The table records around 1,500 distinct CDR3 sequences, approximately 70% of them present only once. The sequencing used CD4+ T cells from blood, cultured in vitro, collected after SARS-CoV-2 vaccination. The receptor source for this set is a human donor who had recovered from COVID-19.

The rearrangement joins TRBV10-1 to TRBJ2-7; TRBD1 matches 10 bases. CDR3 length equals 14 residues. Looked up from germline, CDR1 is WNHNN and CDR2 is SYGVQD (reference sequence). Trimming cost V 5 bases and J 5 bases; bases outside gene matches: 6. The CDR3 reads CASSSGTGANEQYF. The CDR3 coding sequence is TGCGCCAGCAGTTCCGGGACAGGGGCTAACGAGCAGTACTTC.

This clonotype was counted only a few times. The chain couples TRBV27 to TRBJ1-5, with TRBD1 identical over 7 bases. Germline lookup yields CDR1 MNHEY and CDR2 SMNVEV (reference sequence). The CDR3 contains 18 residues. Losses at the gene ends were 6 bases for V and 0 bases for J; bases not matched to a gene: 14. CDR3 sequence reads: CASRGVGGTRYSNQPQHF. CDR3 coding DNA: TGTGCCAGCAGAGGGGTAGGGGGCACGCGTTATAGCAATCAGCCCCAGCATTTT.

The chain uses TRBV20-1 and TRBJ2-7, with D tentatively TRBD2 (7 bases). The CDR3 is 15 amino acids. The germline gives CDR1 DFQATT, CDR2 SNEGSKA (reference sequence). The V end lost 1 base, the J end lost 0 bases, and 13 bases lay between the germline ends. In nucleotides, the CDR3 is TGCAGTGCTAGAGCCTTGCGGGGGCCCTCCTACGAGCAGTACTTC. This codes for CSARALRGPSYEQYF.

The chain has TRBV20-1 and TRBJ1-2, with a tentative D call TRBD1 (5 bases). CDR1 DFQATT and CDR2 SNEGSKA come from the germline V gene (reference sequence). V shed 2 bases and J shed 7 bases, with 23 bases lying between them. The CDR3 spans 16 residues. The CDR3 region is CSARWRGDSKTTGYTF. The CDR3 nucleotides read TGCAGTGCTAGATGGCGTGGGGACTCGAAAACCACTGGCTACACCTTC.

In DNA, the CDR3 is TGTGCCAGCAGCTTGGGCCCCCCCAGTGGCAATCAGCCCCAGCATTTT. It yields the protein CASSLGPPSGNQPQHF. The chain couples TRBV5-6 to TRBJ1-5; D ambiguous. Trimming took off 0 bases at V and 2 bases at J, with 12 bases between the two ends. From germline, CDR1 is SGHDT and CDR2 YYEEEE. The length of the CDR3 is 16 residues.

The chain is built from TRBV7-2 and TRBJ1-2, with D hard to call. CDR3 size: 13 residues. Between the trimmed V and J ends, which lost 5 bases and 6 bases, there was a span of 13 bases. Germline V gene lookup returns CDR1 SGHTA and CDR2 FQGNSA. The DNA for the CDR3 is TGTGCCAGCAGCCAGCCGGGGAGGGATGGCTACACCTTC. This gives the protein CASSQPGRDGYTF.

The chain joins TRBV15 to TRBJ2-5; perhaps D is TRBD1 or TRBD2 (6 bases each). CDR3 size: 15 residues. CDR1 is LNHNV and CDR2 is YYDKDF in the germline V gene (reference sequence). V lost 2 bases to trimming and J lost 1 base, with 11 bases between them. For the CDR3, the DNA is TGTGCCACCAGCAGAAGAGGGGGGATCCAAGAGACCCAGTACTTC. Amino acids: CATSRRGGIQETQYF.

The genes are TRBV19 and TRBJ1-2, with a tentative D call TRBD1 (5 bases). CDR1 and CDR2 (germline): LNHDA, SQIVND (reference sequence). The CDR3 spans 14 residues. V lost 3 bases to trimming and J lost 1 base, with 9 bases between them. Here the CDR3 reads CASSIGGHNYGYTF. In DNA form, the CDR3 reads TGTGCCAGTAGTATTGGGGGTCATAACTATGGCTACACCTTC.

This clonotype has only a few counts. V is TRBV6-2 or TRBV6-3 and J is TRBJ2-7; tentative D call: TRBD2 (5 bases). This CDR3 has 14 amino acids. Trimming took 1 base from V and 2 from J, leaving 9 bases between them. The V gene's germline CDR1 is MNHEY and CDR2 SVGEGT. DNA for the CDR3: TGTGCCAGCAGTTACTTGCTAGCCACCTACGAGCAGTACTTC. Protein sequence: CASSYLLATYEQYF.

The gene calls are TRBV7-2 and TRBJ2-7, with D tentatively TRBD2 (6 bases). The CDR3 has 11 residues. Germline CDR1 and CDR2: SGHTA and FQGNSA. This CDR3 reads CAISGLGEGYF. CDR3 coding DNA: TGTGCTATCAGCGGGCTCGGGGAAGGGTACTTC.

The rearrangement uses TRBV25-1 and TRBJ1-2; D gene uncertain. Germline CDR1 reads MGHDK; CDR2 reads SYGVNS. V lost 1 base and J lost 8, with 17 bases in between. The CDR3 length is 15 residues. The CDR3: CASSESGRPSVGYTF. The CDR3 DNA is TGTGCCAGCAGTGAATCAGGCAGACCCTCTGTAGGCTACACCTTC.

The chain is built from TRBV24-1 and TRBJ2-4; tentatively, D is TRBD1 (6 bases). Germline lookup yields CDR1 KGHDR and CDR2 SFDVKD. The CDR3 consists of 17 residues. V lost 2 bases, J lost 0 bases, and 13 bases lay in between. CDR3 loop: CATSDSPTGVAKNIQYF. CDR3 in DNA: TGTGCCACCAGTGATTCCCCGACAGGAGTAGCCAAAAACATTCAGTACTTC.

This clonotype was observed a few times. The CDR3 region is CASSFGRSSGANVLTF. The CDR3 nucleotides are TGTGCCAGCAGCTTTGGGCGGTCCTCTGGGGCCAACGTCCTGACTTTC. This chain joins TRBV7-2 and TRBJ2-6; D is ambiguous. With 3 bases removed from V and 0 bases from J, the gap between germline ends came to 9 bases. CDR1 and CDR2 from the germline V gene are SGHTA and FQGNSA. The CDR3 is made up of 16 amino acids.

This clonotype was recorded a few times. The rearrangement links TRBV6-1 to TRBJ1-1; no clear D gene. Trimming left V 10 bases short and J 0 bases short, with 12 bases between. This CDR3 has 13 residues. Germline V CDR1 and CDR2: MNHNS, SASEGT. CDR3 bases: TGTGCCACCATCTCGCCCTTGAACACTGAAGCTTTCTTT. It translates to CATISPLNTEAFF.

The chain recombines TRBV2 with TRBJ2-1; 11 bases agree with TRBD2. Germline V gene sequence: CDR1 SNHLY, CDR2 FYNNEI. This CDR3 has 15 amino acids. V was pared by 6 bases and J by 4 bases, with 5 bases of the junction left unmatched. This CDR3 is CASSATSGGYNEQFF. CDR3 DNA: TGTGCCAGCAGCGCTACTAGCGGGGGTTACAATGAGCAGTTCTTC.

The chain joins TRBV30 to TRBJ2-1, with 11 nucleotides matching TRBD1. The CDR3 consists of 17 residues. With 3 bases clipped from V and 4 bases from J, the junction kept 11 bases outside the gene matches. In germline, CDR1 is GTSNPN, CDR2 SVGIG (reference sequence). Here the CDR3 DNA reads TGTGCCTGGAGCAGGGACAGGGGGATAGCGGCTTACAATGAGCAGTTCTTC. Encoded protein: CAWSRDRGIAAYNEQFF.

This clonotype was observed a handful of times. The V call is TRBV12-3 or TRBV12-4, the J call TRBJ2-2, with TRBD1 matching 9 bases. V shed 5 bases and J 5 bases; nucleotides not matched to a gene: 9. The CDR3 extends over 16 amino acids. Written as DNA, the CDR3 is TGTGCCAGCAGTATGGACAGGGGCGAAGGGACCGGGGAGCTGTTTTTT. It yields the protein CASSMDRGEGTGELFF.

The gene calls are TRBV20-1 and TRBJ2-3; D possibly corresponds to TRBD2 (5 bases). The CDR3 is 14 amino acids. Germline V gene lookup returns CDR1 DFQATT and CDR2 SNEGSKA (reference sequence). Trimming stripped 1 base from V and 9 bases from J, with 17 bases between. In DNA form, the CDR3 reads TGCAGTGCTAGAGCCCGGACTGCTGGGAGAACGCAGTATTTT. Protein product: CSARARTAGRTQYF.

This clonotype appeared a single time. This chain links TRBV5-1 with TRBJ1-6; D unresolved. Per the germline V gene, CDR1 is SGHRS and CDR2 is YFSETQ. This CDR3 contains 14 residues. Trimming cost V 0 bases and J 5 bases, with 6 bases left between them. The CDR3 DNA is TGCGCCAGCAGCTTGGCAGCGAATAATTCACCCCTCCACTTT. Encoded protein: CASSLAANNSPLHF.

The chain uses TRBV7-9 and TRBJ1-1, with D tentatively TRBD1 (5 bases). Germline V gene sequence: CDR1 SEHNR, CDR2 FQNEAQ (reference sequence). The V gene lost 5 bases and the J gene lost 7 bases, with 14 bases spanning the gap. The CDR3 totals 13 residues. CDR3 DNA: TGTGCCAGCAGCCTCAGAGGGGATGGTGAAGCTTTCTTT. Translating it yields CASSLRGDGEAFF.

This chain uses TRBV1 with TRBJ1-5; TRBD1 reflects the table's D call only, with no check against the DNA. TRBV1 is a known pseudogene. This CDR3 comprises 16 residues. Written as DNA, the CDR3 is TGCACCAGCAGCAATAACATGGGGGAGTCCAATCAGCCCCAGCATTTT. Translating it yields CTSSNNMGESNQPQHF.

Here the CDR3 DNA reads TGTGCCAGCAGCTCCAGAAGGGATTCACCCCTCCACTTT. The encoded protein is CASSSRRDSPLHF. The V gene is TRBV11-2, the J gene TRBJ1-6; no firm D call. Germline V gene lookup returns CDR1 SGHAT and CDR2 FQNNGV. The CDR3 is 13 amino acids. V lost 4 bases, J lost 8 bases, and 9 bases lay in between.

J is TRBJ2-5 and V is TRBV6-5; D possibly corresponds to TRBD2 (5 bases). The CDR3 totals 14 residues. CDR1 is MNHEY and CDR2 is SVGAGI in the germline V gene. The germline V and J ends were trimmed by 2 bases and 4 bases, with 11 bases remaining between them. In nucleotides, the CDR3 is TGTGCCAGCAGTTACGGTCTGAGCGGAGAGACCCAGTACTTC. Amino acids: CASSYGLSGETQYF.

DNA for the CDR3: TGTGCCTGGAGTGTAAGGGGGGGGCTCCCTTATGGCTACACCTTC. Translated, it gives CAWSVRGGLPYGYTF. This chain joins TRBV30 and TRBJ1-2; tentative D call: TRBD1 (6 bases). V lost 0 bases and J 5 bases, leaving 16 bases between the germline ends. Per the germline V gene, CDR1 is GTSNPN and CDR2 is SVGIG (reference sequence). This CDR3 spans 15 amino acids.

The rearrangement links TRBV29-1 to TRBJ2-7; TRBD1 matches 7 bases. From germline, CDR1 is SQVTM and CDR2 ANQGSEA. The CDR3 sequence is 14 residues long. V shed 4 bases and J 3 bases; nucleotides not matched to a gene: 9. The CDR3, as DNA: TGCAGCGTTGCTAGGACAGGCGGAGGCTACGAGCAGTACTTC. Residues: CSVARTGGGYEQYF.

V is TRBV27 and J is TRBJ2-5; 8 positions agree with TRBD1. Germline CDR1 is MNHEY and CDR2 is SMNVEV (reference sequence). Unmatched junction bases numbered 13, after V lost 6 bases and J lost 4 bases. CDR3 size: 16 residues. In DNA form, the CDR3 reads TGTGCCAGCAGCCCCGGGACAGGAAGAGACCGAGAGACCCAGTACTTC. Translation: CASSPGTGRDRETQYF.

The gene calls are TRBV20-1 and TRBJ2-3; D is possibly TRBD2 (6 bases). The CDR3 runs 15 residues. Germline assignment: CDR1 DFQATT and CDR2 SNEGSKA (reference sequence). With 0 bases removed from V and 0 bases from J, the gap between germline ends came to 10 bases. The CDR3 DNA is TGCAGTGCTAGAGATCCCCTAGCGAGCACAGATACGCAGTATTTT. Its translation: CSARDPLASTDTQYF.

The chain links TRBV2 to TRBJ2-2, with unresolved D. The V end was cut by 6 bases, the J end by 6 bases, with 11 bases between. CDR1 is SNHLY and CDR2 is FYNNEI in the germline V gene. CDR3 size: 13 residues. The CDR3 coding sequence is TGTGCCAGCAGAACTAATGTGGCCGGGGAGCTGTTTTTT. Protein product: CASRTNVAGELFF.

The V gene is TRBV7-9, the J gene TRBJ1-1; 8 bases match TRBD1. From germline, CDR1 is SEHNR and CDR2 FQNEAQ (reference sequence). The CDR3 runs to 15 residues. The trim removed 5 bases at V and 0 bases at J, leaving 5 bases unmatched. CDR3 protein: CASSPRQGLNTEAFF. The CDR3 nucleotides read TGTGCCAGCAGCCCCCGACAGGGGTTGAACACTGAAGCTTTCTTT.

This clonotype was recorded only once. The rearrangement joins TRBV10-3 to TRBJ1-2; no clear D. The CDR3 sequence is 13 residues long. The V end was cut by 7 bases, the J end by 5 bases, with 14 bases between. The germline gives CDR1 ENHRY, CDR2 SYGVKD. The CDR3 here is CAITVSQYYGYTF. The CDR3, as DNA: TGTGCCATCACGGTTAGCCAGTATTATGGCTACACCTTC.

CDR3 protein: CAISESGRGLPEAFF. The CDR3 DNA is TGTGCCATCAGTGAGTCAGGCAGGGGGCTTCCTGAAGCTTTCTTT. V and J are TRBV10-3 and TRBJ1-1, with TRBD1 identical over 8 bases. The germline CDR1 and CDR2 sequences are ENHRY and SYGVKD. J gave up 6 bases and V 0 bases, and 6 bases lay outside the gene matches. The CDR3 has 15 residues.